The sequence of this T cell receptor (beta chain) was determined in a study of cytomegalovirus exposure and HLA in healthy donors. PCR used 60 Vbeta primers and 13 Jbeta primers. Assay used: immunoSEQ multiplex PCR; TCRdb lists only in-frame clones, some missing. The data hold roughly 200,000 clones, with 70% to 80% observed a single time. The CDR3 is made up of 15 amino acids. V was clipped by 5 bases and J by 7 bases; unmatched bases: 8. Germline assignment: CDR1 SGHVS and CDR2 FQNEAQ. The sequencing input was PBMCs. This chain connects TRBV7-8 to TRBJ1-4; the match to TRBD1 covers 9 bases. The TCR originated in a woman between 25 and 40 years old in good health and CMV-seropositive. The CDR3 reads CASSPPRTGAEKLFF. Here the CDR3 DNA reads TGTGCCAGCAGCCCTCCCAGGACAGGGGCTGAAAAACTGTTTTTT. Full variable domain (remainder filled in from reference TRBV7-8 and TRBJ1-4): GAGVSQSPRYKVAKRGQDVALRCDPISGHVSLFWYQQALGQGPEFLTYFQNEAQLDKSGLPSDRFFAERPEGSVSTLKIQRTQQEDSAVYLCASSPPRTGAEKLFFGSGTQLSVL.